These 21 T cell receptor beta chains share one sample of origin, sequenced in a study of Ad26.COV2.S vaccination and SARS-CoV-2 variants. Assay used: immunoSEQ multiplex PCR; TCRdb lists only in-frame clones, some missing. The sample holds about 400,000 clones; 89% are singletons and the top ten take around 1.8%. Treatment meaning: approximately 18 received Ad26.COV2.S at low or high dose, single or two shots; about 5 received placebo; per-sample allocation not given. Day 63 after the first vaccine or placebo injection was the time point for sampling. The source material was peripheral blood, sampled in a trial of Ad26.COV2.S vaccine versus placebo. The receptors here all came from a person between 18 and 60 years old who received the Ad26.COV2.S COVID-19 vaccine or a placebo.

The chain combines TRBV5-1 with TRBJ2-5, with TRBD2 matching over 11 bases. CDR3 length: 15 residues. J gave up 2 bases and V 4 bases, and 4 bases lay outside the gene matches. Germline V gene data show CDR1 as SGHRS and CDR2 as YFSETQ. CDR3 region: CASSQGLAAQETQYF. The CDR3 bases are TGCGCCAGCAGCCAGGGACTAGCGGCGCAAGAGACCCAGTACTTC.

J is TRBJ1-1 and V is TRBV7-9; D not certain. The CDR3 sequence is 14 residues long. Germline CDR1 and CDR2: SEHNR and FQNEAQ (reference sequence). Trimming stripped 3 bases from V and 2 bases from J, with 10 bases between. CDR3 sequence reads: CASSLGWVNTEAFF. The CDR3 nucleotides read TGTGCCAGCAGCTTGGGATGGGTCAACACTGAAGCTTTCTTT.

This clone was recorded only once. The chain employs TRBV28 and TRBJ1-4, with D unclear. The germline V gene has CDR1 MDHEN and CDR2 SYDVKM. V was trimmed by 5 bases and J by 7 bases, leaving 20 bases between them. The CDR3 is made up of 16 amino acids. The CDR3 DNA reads TGTGCCAGCAGTAACCCCCGGTCGAACATGGGTGAAAAACTGTTTTTT. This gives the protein CASSNPRSNMGEKLFF.

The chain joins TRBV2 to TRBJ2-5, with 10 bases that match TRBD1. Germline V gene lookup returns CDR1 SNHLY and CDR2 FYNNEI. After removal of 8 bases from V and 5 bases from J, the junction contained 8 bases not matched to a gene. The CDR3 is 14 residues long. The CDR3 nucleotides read TGTGCCAGCGCCCGGGGGACAGGGGTTGAGACCCAGTACTTC. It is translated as CASARGTGVETQYF.

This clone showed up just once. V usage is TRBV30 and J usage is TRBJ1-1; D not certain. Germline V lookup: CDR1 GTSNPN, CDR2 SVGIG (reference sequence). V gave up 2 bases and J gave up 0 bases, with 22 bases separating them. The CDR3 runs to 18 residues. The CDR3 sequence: CAWSIPSPRGQMNTEAFF. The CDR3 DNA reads TGTGCCTGGAGTATCCCTTCCCCTCGAGGGCAGATGAACACTGAAGCTTTCTTT.

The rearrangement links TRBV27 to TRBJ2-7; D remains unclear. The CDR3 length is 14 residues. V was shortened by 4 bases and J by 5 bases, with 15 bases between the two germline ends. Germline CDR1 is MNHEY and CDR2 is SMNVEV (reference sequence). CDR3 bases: TGTGCCAGCAGTTCACGACGCCCCGGAGACGAGCAGTACTTC. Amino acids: CASSSRRPGDEQYF.

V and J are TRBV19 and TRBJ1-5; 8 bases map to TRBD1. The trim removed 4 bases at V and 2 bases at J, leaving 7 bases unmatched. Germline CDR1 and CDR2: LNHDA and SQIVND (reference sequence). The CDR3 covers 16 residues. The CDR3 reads CASSNRGGVGNQPQHF. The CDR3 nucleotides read TGTGCCAGTAGTAACAGGGGGGGAGTAGGCAATCAGCCCCAGCATTTT. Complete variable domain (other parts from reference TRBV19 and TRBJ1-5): DGGITQSPKYLFRKEGQNVTLSCEQNLNHDAMYWYRQDPGQGLRLIYYSQIVNDFQKGDIAEGYSVSREKKESFPLTVTSAQKNPTAFYLCASSNRGGVGNQPQHFGDGTRLSIL.

In DNA form, the CDR3 reads TGTGCCAGCAGCTCCGTGGCCTACAATGAGCAGTTCTTC. The encoded protein is CASSSVAYNEQFF. The rearrangement links TRBV7-2 to TRBJ2-1; no firm D call. Trimming took 4 bases from V and 2 from J, leaving 6 bases between them. This CDR3 region has 13 residues. CDR1 and CDR2 from the germline V gene are SGHTA and FQGNSA.

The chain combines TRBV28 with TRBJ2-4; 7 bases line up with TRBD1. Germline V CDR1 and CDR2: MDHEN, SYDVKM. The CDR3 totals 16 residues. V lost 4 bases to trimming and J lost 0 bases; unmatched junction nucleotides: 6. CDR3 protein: CASSSGQAIAKNIQYF. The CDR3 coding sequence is TGTGCCAGCAGTTCTGGACAGGCTATAGCCAAAAACATTCAGTACTTC.

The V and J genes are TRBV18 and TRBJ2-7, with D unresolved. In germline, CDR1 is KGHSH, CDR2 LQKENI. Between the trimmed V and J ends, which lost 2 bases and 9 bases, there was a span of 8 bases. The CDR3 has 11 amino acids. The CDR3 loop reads CASSPGDGQYF. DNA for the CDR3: TGTGCCAGCTCACCAGGCGATGGGCAGTACTTC.

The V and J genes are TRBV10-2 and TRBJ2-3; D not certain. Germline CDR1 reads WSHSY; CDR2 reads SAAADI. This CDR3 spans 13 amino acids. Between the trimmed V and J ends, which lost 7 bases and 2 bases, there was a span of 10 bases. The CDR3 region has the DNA TGCGCCAGCAAAGAATATTCCACAGATACGCAGTATTTT. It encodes CASKEYSTDTQYF.

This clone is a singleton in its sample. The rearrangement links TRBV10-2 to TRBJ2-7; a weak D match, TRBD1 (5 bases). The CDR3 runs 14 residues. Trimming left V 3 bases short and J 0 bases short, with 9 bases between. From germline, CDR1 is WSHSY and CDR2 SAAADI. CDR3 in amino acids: CASSEFDSSYEQYF. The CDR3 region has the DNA TGCGCCAGCAGTGAATTTGACAGCTCCTACGAGCAGTACTTC.

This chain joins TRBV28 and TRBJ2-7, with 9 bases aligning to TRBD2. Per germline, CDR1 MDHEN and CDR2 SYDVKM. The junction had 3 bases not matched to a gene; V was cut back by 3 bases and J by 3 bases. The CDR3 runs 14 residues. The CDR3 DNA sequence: TGTGCCAGCAGTTTGGCGGGAGGGCTCTACGAGCAGTACTTC. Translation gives CASSLAGGLYEQYF.

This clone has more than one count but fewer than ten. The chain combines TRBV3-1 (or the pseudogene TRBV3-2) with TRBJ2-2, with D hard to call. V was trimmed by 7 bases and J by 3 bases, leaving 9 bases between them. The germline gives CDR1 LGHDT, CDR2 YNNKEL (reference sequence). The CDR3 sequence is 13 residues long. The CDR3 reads CASNAFDTGELFF. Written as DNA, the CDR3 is TGTGCCAGCAATGCCTTCGACACCGGGGAGCTGTTTTTT.

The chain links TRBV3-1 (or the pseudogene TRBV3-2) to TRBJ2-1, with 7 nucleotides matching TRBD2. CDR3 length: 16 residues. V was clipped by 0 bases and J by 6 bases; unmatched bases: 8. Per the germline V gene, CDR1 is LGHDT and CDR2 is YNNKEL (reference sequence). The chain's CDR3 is CASSQDLGLPLNEQFF. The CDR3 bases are TGTGCCAGCAGCCAAGATCTGGGACTACCTCTCAATGAGCAGTTCTTC.

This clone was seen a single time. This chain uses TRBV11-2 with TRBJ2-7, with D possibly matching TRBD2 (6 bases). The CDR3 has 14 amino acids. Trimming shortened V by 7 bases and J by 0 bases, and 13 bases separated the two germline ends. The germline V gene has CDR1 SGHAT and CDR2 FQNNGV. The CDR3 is CASMEGPSSYEQYF. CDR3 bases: TGTGCCAGCATGGAGGGCCCTAGCTCCTACGAGCAGTACTTC.

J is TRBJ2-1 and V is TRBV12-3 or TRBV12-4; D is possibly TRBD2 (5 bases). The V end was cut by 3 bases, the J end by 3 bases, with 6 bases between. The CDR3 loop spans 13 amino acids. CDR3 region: CASSFGLYNEQFF. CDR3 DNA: TGTGCCAGCAGTTTCGGACTCTACAATGAGCAGTTCTTC.

The CDR3 is CASSLMGAADTQYF. Written as DNA, the CDR3 is TGTGCCAGCAGCTTAATGGGGGCCGCAGATACGCAGTATTTT. The chain couples TRBV7-3 to TRBJ2-3; D is perhaps TRBD1 (6 bases). V was shortened by 1 base and J by 4 bases, with 9 bases between the two germline ends. From germline, CDR1 is SGHTA and CDR2 FQGTGA. The CDR3 contains 14 residues.

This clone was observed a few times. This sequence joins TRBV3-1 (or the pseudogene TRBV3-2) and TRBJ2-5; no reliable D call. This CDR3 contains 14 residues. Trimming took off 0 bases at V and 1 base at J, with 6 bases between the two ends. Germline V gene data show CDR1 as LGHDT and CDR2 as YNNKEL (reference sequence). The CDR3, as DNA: TGTGCCAGCAGCCAAGAATGGCCCCAAGAGACCCAGTACTTC. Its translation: CASSQEWPQETQYF.

Here the CDR3 DNA reads TGTGCCAGTAGTACTCACGCCAAAAACATTCAGTACTTC. Its protein product is CASSTHAKNIQYF. The chain combines TRBV19 with TRBJ2-4; D not resolved. The V gene lost 4 bases and the J gene lost 1 base, with 5 bases spanning the gap. Germline V gives CDR1 LNHDA, CDR2 SQIVND (reference sequence). The CDR3 spans 13 residues.

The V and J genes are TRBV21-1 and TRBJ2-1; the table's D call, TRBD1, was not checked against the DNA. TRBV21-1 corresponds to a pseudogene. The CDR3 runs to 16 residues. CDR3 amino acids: CASSETRDRGYNEQFF. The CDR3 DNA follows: TGTGCCAGCAGCGAAACCCGGGACAGGGGGTACAATGAGCAGTTCTTC.